This TCR beta chain comes out of a study of T-cell memory formation after mild COVID-19. TCRdb independently ran MiXCR on the 5' RACE reads; one entry per CDR3 protein. The sample has around 450,000 distinct CDR3 sequences; 24% are singletons. Per germline, CDR1 SEHNR and CDR2 FQNEAQ (reference sequence). The CDR3 has 14 residues. Trimming cost V 5 bases and J 11 bases, with 19 bases left between them. The genes are TRBV7-9 and TRBJ1-5; D gene uncertain. The sample taken for sequencing was PBMCs or a T cell subset sorted from them (not recorded which). This TCR came from an adult woman who had mild COVID-19 (a few samples of this study predate the infection). Cell type and time point are not known. CDR3 DNA sequence: TGTGCCAGCAGCCATGGGGAACATTATCATGCCCAGCATTTT. This translates into CASSHGEHYHAQHF.